What follows is one TCR beta chain and its context. This clone has more than one count but fewer than ten. The antigen it binds to is not known. Per-base quality was not reported, and no clone a single base away is much larger than it. The data were taken from a study of cytomegalovirus exposure and HLA in healthy donors (dated by TCRdb to 2015 to 2018). In terms of the full investigation: An earlier analysis of around 600 of the donors reported roughly 300 Gb of sequence data and 120 million or so unique TCR beta sequences from around 200 million T cells. Rather than drawing on any new phenotypic data, the later analysis identified candidate immune exposures from TCR beta sequences and the way those sequences occurred across donors. An earlier analysis of 450 to 750 of the donors used high-throughput TCR beta sequencing to judge whether each TCR beta V gene segment behaved as functional or pseudogenic. The number of donors typed differed by locus, with about 629-640 for A, B, C, DRB1 and DQB1, roughly 520 for DQA1, 606 for DPA1, and around 430 for DPB1. Roughly 320 gigabases of sequencing data and 91 million or so unique TCR sequences made up an early release that covered some 640 HLA-typed donors. Along with the roughly 700-subject first cohort, a separate validation cohort of around 120 different subjects was used. Donor age, sex, ethnicity and CMV serostatus were compiled alongside the repertoire data. The study used immunosequencing to profile the T cell repertoires of several hundred subjects and linked those repertoires to cytomegalovirus serostatus. A later genetic analysis took genome-wide SNP genotypes for about 65% of the 666 donors and used that subset as a discovery cohort. Both class I and class II loci were covered by HLA typing, at four-digit resolution. All discovery cohort repertoires had been generated on a single sequencing platform. The study combined high-throughput TCR immunosequencing, statistical association of individual TCRs with disease status, and machine learning to predict cytomegalovirus infection status. A later analysis re-examined previously published TCR beta repertoires from about 700 donors and added high-resolution HLA genotyping to investigate patterns of TCR occurrence. Among some 400 genotyped donors of the cohort, an average of approximately 240,000 unique TCR beta nucleotide sequences was sequenced per donor, of which about 18% were non-productive. The study aimed to test whether cataloging public T cell receptors could reveal signatures of past pathogen exposure. Five DR-DQ haplotypes were treated as single units for association and clustering because of strong linkage in the cohort. Of the roughly 430 genotyped donors, roughly 80% fell in the genetic ancestry cluster associated with self-reported Caucasian donors. Findings and caveats that apply to the study as a whole: Across donors, most TCR sequences were observed very rarely, whereas some public TCRs were present in many individuals. It was suggested by the authors that the approach could potentially be generalized to other disease states and immunological phenotypes. A cluster of highly shared sequence variants was judged likely to be a technical artifact of the sequencing pipeline. According to a later analysis, most CMV-associated TCR beta chains appeared to be HLA-restricted, and the HLA associations seemed to be driven largely by CMV exposure. In vitro tests confirmed that a few of the cytomegalovirus-associated TCR beta chains recognize cytomegalovirus antigens. V-gene and J-gene trimming of TCR beta chains was associated with a missense DCLRE1C variant in a later genetic analysis, and the association was replicated in an independent cohort. Because some donors lacked HLA typing at each locus, the association tests relied only on the typed subset. At a false discovery rate of 0.05, a later analysis linked 15,000 to 20,000 TCR beta sequences to specific HLA alleles. A further reported finding was that TCR beta sequences accurately predicted the HLA-A and HLA-B alleles for most subjects in the first cohort. Sequencing depth was assumed to be roughly uniform across donors in the presence/absence analyses, though that assumption may not hold. Compared with the 666-donor mean, donors in an Asian-associated ancestry cluster had fewer N-insertions in productive TCRs, according to a later genetic analysis. Linkage disequilibrium might explain the correlated functional status among segregating V segments, but an unknown experimental factor could not be ruled out. In a later analysis, HLA-associated TCR beta chains showed more clonal expansion and lower generation probabilities than non-associated chains that were equally common. Broadly in line with IMGT annotations, most TCR beta V segments showed up in productive rearrangements about 87% or about 30% of the time in an earlier analysis of several hundred of the donors. Seventeen rarely observed V segments, including chromosome 9 orphons, were excluded from the earlier analysis of several hundred of the donors because counts were too low. The study listed 150 to 200 TCR beta chains as associated with cytomegalovirus. CMV serostatus was the only immune exposure information available for the cohort. According to a later analysis, parvovirus B19, influenza, CMV and Epstein-Barr virus appeared linked to several top co-occurrence clusters. In a later analysis, the rate of TCR association differed among HLA loci, with DRB1 alleles having the most associated TCRs and HLA-C alleles having the fewest. Because the 87-base-pair reads could not distinguish some IMGT-functional V segments, including TRBV6-2 and TRBV6-3, those segments were excluded. The classifier was reported to diagnose cytomegalovirus status with high specificity and sensitivity in both the original cohort and the validation cohort. The cohort was sequenced for TCR beta chains only, and without alpha or paired-chain data the features that could be detected were limited. Strong co-occurrence of HLA alleles, especially DR and DQ, made assigning TCR associations to individual alleles difficult.

To prepare the library, the immunoSEQ multiplex PCR assay was applied. The multiplex PCR relied on a mix of 60 forward primers for TCR Vbeta segments and 13 reverse primers for TCR Jbeta segments. The CDR3 region of rearranged TCR beta genes was amplified from genomic DNA with a multiplex PCR assay. The amplified TCR beta libraries were sequenced on the Illumina HiSeq System as 87-base-pair reads. The original methods were these. Across the 600 to 700 repertoires, a later analysis counted approximately 83 million unique TCR beta chains, approximately 10 million of which were shared by at least two donors. To remove PCR and sequencing errors, raw reads were error-corrected and collapsed into unique sequences using a nearest-neighbor algorithm that merged closely related sequences. Alignment of CDR3 sequences to IMGT reference sequences was used to assign V, D and J gene segments. For a sequence to be retained, at least a six-nucleotide match to both a V gene segment and a J gene segment was required. Rearrangements were classified as productive when the CDR3 lacked stop codons and remained in frame with V and J, and all other rearrangements were classified as non-productive. Following IMGT convention, CDR3 was defined as the stretch from the second conserved V-encoded cysteine to the conserved J-encoded phenylalanine. Sequences without an unambiguous match to a single V gene segment were excluded from the earlier analysis of a few hundred of the donors. An earlier analysis of 450 to 650 of the donors called V segments functional above 56.7% productive rearrangements and segregating when the between-donor standard deviation exceeded 5%. A statistical classification framework was built to diagnose cytomegalovirus status from the catalog of TCR beta chain sequences. A later analysis assigned V and J genes by comparing TCR nucleotide sequences with IMGT/GENE-DB human TR gene sequences. The TCRdist pipeline was used in a later analysis to assign CDR3 sequences and most-parsimonious VDJ recombination scenarios. A later analysis defined each TCR beta chain by its CDR3 amino acid sequence plus V-gene family, and excluded reads lacking a unique V-gene family. As a way to deal with suspected cross-contamination and a sequencing artifact, a later analysis dropped roughly 600 nucleotide sequences that were highly shared and had low generation probability. A later analysis calculated a clonal expansion index for each public chain from normalized within-repertoire ranks of inferred template counts. A later analysis computed generation probabilities with a VDJ recombination model fitted to out-of-frame rearrangements, and checked the results against IGoR. In a later analysis, hypergeometric tests were used to score TCR-TCR, TCR-HLA and TCR-CMV co-occurrence, with a repertoire-size bias correction applied to TCR pairs. In a later analysis, false discovery rates were estimated by permuting HLA or CMV assignments 20 times. In a later analysis, co-occurring TCRs were grouped with DBSCAN, and TCRdist sequence similarity was added when clustering was performed within HLA-allele-positive subsets. Repertoires with fewer than 30,000 or more than 120,000 public chains were left out of co-occurrence clustering, as were five repertoires with anomalous nucleotide sharing. Held by TCRdb, this immuneACCESS table contains in-frame sequences only and omits some clones. Under half of the omission traces to an unresolved V gene where checked; the cause of the rest is unknown. D and trimming were read from the DNA, whereas the V and J calls and clone size are those reported in that table. The sample data list roughly 140,000 clones, and about 64% of these were observed just once. Approximately 6.6% of the sample is taken by the ten largest.

Sequences SGHNT (CDR1) and YYREEE (CDR2) are obtained from the germline V gene (reference sequence). The CDR3 covers 15 residues, taking in both the cysteine and the phenylalanine. Only CDR3 DNA is held: 45 bases, read in frame from base 1. V was cut back by 3 bases and J by 1 base, leaving a gap of 13 bases between them. In total, around 600 healthy bone marrow donors made up the cohort. At the time of sampling, every cohort member was nominally healthy, though immune exposures that went unrecorded were likely present. The donor tested CMV seropositive, placing the donor among the 250 to 350 seropositive members of the cohort. Every donor gave a peripheral blood sample, and the peripheral blood mononuclear cells from that sample were used for TCR beta sequencing. Genomic DNA extraction from the blood cell samples was performed with the Qiagen DNeasy Blood Extraction Kit.

Recombination connected TRBV5-4 to TRBJ1-2; a weak D assignment points to TRBD1 (5 bases agree). This receptor was identified in a woman in her sixties or seventies in good health and CMV-seropositive. Specimen: PBMCs. The CDR3 protein is CASSSGRGGNYGYTF. At the DNA level, the sequence is TGTGCCAGCAGCTCAGGGAGGGGTGGTAACTATGGCTACACCTTC.